These 19 T cell receptor beta chains came from one sample sequenced in a study of shared clonotypes between healthy human individuals. Data came from immunoSEQ multiplex PCR; TCRdb stores just in-frame clones and leaves some out. In the table there are 2 million to 2.5 million clones, under 95% of which are singletons. Sample: naive CD4+ T cells from PBMCs. The subset: CD45RA+ positively selected. These receptors were obtained from a man between 18 and 29 years old in good health. Some clones in this sample may be carry-over from other donors' samples.

The rearrangement uses TRBV19 and TRBJ2-3; 7 positions agree with TRBD1. The CDR3 sequence is 15 residues long. The germline gives CDR1 LNHDA, CDR2 SQIVND (reference sequence). The J segment lost 3 bases and the V segment lost 6 bases, leaving 9 bases of the junction unmatched. The CDR3 sequence is CASRQRGLKTDTQYF. In nucleotides, the CDR3 is TGTGCCAGTAGGCAAAGGGGGCTGAAAACAGATACGCAGTATTTT.

The chain combines TRBV7-9 with TRBJ1-4, with TRBD1 matching over 11 bases. This CDR3 is built from 16 residues. Germline trimming cut 2 bases from V and 6 bases from J; bases unmatched to any gene: 5. In germline, CDR1 is SEHNR, CDR2 FQNEAQ (reference sequence). The CDR3 region has the DNA TGTGCCAGCAGCTTACGGGGACAGGGGGATTATGAAAAACTGTTTTTT. Its protein product is CASSLRGQGDYEKLFF. The complete variable domain, with remaining parts taken from reference TRBV7-9 and TRBJ1-4, reads DTGVSQNPRHKITKRGQNVTFRCDPISEHNRLYWYRQTLGQGPEFLTYFQNEAQLEKSRLLSDRFSAERPKGSFSTLEIQRTEQGDSAMYLCASSLRGQGDYEKLFFGSGTQLSVL.

The chain is built from TRBV7-3 and TRBJ2-5, with D possibly TRBD1 on 6 matching bases. Germline CDR1 SGHTA, CDR2 FQGTGA. CDR3 length: 17 amino acids. V lost 5 bases to trimming and J lost 5 bases, with 24 bases between them. The CDR3 nucleotides read TGTGCCAGCAGCCCTTGGGGCGCGGCGTTGGGGGCGGAGACCCAGTACTTC. Amino acid sequence: CASSPWGAALGAETQYF. The whole variable domain, filled in from reference TRBV7-3 and TRBJ2-5, reads GAGVSQTPSNKVTEKGKYVELRCDPISGHTALYWYRQSLGQGPEFLIYFQGTGAADDSGLPNDRFFAVRPEGSVSTLKIQRTERGDSAVYLCASSPWGAALGAETQYFGPGTRLLVL.

This clone was seen a handful of times. The rearrangement joins TRBV29-1 to TRBJ1-1, with a tentative D call TRBD1 (5 bases). The CDR3 is 13 amino acids. CDR1 is SQVTM, CDR2 ANQGSEA, per germline. V was shortened by 7 bases and J by 1 base, with 13 bases between the two germline ends. The CDR3 loop is CSAAGQPNTEAFF. The CDR3 nucleotides are TGCAGCGCGGCGGGGCAGCCGAACACTGAAGCTTTCTTT. Full variable domain (rest looked up from reference TRBV29-1 and TRBJ1-1): SAVISQKPSRDICQRGTSLTIQCQVDSQVTMMFWYRQQPGQSLTLIATANQGSEATYESGFVIDKFPISRPNLTFSTLTVSNMSPEDSSIYLCSAAGQPNTEAFFGQGTRLTVV.

The CDR3, as DNA: TGCGCCAGCAGCATCGACAGGCCCACTGAAGCTTTCTTT. It codes for CASSIDRPTEAFF. This chain joins TRBV5-1 and TRBJ1-1, with D possibly TRBD1 on 6 matching bases. Germline lookup yields CDR1 SGHRS and CDR2 YFSETQ. The V end was cut by 4 bases, the J end by 4 bases, with 11 bases between. This CDR3 comprises 13 residues.

CDR3 loop: CASSSYTRSGAGTGELFF. The CDR3 DNA sequence: TGTGCCAGCAGCTCCTATACCCGAAGCGGGGCAGGGACCGGGGAGCTGTTTTTT. The V gene is TRBV7-2, the J gene TRBJ2-2; the match to TRBD2 covers 7 bases. Trimming removed 4 bases from V and 5 bases from J; junction bases left unmatched: 16. CDR3 length: 18 residues. The germline gives CDR1 SGHTA, CDR2 FQGNSA. The whole variable domain, remainder taken from reference TRBV7-2 and TRBJ2-2, is GAGVSQSPSNKVTEKGKDVELRCDPISGHTALYWYRQSLGQGLEFLIYFQGNSAPDKSGLPSDRFSAERTGGSVSTLTIQRTQQEDSAVYLCASSSYTRSGAGTGELFFGEGSRLTVL.

The chain carries TRBV27 and TRBJ2-6; 11 bases line up with TRBD1. CDR3 length: 18 amino acids. Trimming cost V 1 base and J 0 bases; bases outside gene matches: 2. Per germline, CDR1 MNHEY and CDR2 SMNVEV (reference sequence). The CDR3 DNA reads TGTGCCAGCAGTTTATACGGGACAGGGGGCTCTGGGGCCAACGTCCTGACTTTC. It codes for CASSLYGTGGSGANVLTF.

This rearrangement joins TRBV4-2 to TRBJ2-1; a possible D gene is TRBD2 (6 bases). Germline lookup yields CDR1 LGHNA and CDR2 YNFKEQ. V gave up 2 bases and J gave up 4 bases, with 9 bases separating them. This CDR3 comprises 14 residues. The CDR3 sequence: CASSQLAPYNEQFF. The CDR3 nucleotides are TGTGCCAGCAGCCAACTAGCGCCTTACAATGAGCAGTTCTTC.

The V call is TRBV7-2, the J call TRBJ2-1; D gene ambiguous. The germline CDR1 and CDR2 sequences are SGHTA and FQGNSA. The CDR3 totals 12 residues. The germline V and J ends were trimmed by 5 bases and 7 bases, with 9 bases remaining between them. CDR3 region: CASSTIRNEQFF. CDR3 nucleotides: TGTGCCAGCAGCACAATAAGGAATGAGCAGTTCTTC.

This clone was recorded once. The V gene is TRBV6-1, the J gene TRBJ2-3, with TRBD1 matching over 8 bases. V trimming: 7 bases; J trimming: 5 bases; junction bases outside the gene matches: 8. The CDR3 totals 14 residues. Germline CDR1 reads MNHNS; CDR2 reads SASEGT. CDR3 nucleotides: TGTGCCAGCAAGGGTACAGGGGGGAAAGATACGCAGTATTTT. This translates into CASKGTGGKDTQYF.

This chain joins TRBV6-1 and TRBJ2-7; either TRBD1 or TRBD2 may supply D (7 bases each). The CDR3 runs to 15 residues. V lost 4 bases, J lost 3 bases, and 16 bases lay in between. The germline CDR1 and CDR2 sequences are MNHNS and SASEGT. CDR3 amino acids: CASSGGGQNFYEQYF. DNA of the CDR3: TGTGCCAGCAGTGGGGGGGGACAGAACTTCTACGAGCAGTACTTC.

This clone appeared a single time. The chain employs TRBV2 and TRBJ2-7; 7 bases line up with TRBD2. The CDR3 totals 14 residues. The trim removed 5 bases at V and 3 bases at J, leaving 7 bases unmatched. Germline CDR1 SNHLY, CDR2 FYNNEI. CDR3 sequence reads: CASSRGERFYEQYF. The CDR3 bases are TGTGCCAGCAGTCGGGGGGAGAGGTTCTACGAGCAGTACTTC.

The chain combines TRBV11-3 with TRBJ2-5; TRBD1 matches 8 bases. The CDR3 runs 13 residues. Germline lookup yields CDR1 SGHNT and CDR2 YENEEA. V trimming: 5 bases; J trimming: 11 bases; junction bases outside the gene matches: 10. As DNA, the CDR3 is TGTGCCAGCAGCCAGGGACAGGAGCTCGAACAGTACTTC. It codes for CASSQGQELEQYF.

The chain has TRBV5-8 and TRBJ2-5, with D maybe TRBD1 (6 bases). CDR1 and CDR2 (germline): SGHTS, YDEGEE. The CDR3 totals 13 residues. With 3 bases removed from V and 2 bases from J, the gap between germline ends came to 8 bases. The CDR3 region is CASSSDRQETQYF. The CDR3 DNA reads as TGTGCCAGCAGCTCCGACAGGCAAGAGACCCAGTACTTC.

On this clone itself: Other nucleotide sequences from this sample produce the same CDR3. V is TRBV7-9 and J is TRBJ2-3; 12 bases are a match to TRBD2. This CDR3 region has 16 residues. Per the germline V gene, CDR1 is SEHNR and CDR2 is FQNEAQ (reference sequence). J lost 0 bases, V lost 5 bases, and 3 bases had no gene match. CDR3: CASSPGTSGSTDTQYF. For the CDR3, the DNA is TGTGCCAGCAGCCCAGGGACTAGCGGGAGCACAGATACGCAGTATTTT.

The CDR3 bases are TGCGCCAGCAGCCAAGATAGGACCATGAACACCGGGGAGCTGTTTTTT. Translation gives CASSQDRTMNTGELFF. The chain combines TRBV4-3 with TRBJ2-2; D gene uncertain. CDR1 LGHNA and CDR2 YSLEER come from the germline V gene. The CDR3 is 16 amino acids. Trimming shortened V by 0 bases and J by 1 base, and 9 bases separated the two germline ends.

The chain is built from TRBV6-1 and TRBJ2-1; D possibly corresponds to TRBD2 (6 bases). Trimming pared 4 bases from V and 5 bases from J, leaving 15 bases between. The length of the CDR3 is 15 residues. Germline CDR1 and CDR2: MNHNS and SASEGT. CDR3 residues: CASSGGTRSDNEQFF. CDR3 coding DNA: TGTGCCAGCAGTGGCGGGACGCGGAGTGACAATGAGCAGTTCTTC.

The gene calls are TRBV9 and TRBJ2-7, with no clear D. CDR3 length equals 13 residues. V gave up 3 bases and J gave up 6 bases, with 13 bases separating them. Germline V CDR1 and CDR2: SGDLS, YYNGEE. CDR3 sequence (DNA): TGTGCCAGCAGCGCGGACCCTGTGGGCGAGCAGTACTTC. Its translation: CASSADPVGEQYF.

This chain uses TRBV5-1 with TRBJ2-1; 10 bases are shared with TRBD2. CDR1 is SGHRS and CDR2 is YFSETQ in the germline V gene. CDR3 length: 14 amino acids. Trimming at V came to 0 bases and at J to 14 bases, leaving 8 bases not matched to a gene. CDR3 in amino acids: CASSLEASGSFEFF. The CDR3 DNA follows: TGCGCCAGCAGCTTGGAGGCTAGCGGGAGTTTTGAGTTCTTC.